The present TCR beta chain was sequenced within a study of T cells in Graves' hyperthyroidism and ophthalmopathy. Background on the study: The blood sample was taken at first diagnosis, before treatment began.

Not enrolled were patients with uncontrolled infection, other autoimmune disease, pregnancy or lactation. Germline V gives CDR1 SGHRS, CDR2 YFSETQ. Trimming took 0 bases from V and 1 from J, leaving 12 bases between them. This CDR3 comprises 16 residues. Overall study findings and caveats: Ophthalmopathy onset followed model prediction by a median approximately six months.

This clonotype occurred a few times. Its antigen is not identified. RNA transcripts provided the source from which TCR beta CDR3 regions were amplified. First-round RT-PCR targeting the TCR CDR3 was performed with the HTBI primer set. TCRdb reprocessed the multiplex PCR reads via MiXCR and lists one record per CDR3 protein. The profile shows 500,000 to 550,000 distinct CDR3 sequences, about 20% of them singletons. This chain uses TRBV5-1 with TRBJ2-3; D might be TRBD2 (7 bases). Material: blood. This TCR came from a middle-aged man with Graves' ophthalmopathy. The CDR3 protein is CASSLDRGARTDTQYF. In DNA, the CDR3 is TGCGCCAGCAGCTTGGATCGGGGGGCCCGCACAGATACGCAGTATTTT.